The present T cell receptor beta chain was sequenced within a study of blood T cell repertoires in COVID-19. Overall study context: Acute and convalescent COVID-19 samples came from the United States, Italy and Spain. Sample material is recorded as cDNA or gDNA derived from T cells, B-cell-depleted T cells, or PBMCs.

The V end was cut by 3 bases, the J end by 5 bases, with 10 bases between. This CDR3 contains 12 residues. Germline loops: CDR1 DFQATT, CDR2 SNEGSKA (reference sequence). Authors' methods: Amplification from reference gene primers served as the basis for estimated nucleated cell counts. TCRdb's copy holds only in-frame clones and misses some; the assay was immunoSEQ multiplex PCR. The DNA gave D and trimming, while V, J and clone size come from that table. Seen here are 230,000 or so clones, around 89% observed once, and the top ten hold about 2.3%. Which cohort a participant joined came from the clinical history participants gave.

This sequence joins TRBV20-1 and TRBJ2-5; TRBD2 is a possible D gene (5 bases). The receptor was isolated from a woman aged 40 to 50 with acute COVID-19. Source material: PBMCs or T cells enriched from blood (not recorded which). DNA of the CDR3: TGCAGTGCTAGTTCCGGGGTGGAGACCCAGTACTTC. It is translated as CSASSGVETQYF.